The 24 T cell receptor beta chains listed next were all sequenced from one sample in a study of blood T cell repertoires in COVID-19. Profiling relied on immunoSEQ multiplex PCR, and the TCRdb table lists in-frame clones only, not all of them. The repertoire holds hundreds of thousands of clones, about 90% seen once, with around 3.3% in the top ten. Sequencing input: peripheral blood. These receptors came from a woman younger than 30 who had recovered from COVID-19.

The chain has TRBV10-2 and TRBJ2-7; no reliable D call. The CDR3 covers 14 residues. CDR1 and CDR2 (germline): WSHSY, SAAADI. V shed 3 bases and J shed 2 bases, with 11 bases lying between them. The CDR3 DNA reads TGCGCCAGCAGTGATGGCGGATTTACCTACGAGCAGTACGTC. Its translation: CASSDGGFTYEQYV.

The chain is built from TRBV6-5 and TRBJ2-5; possibly TRBD2 for D (5 bases). Germline loops: CDR1 MNHEY, CDR2 SVGAGI. The V gene lost 0 bases and the J gene lost 5 bases, with 10 bases spanning the gap. The CDR3 sequence is 14 residues long. The CDR3 loop is CASSYSLARETQYF. CDR3 sequence (DNA): TGTGCCAGCAGTTACTCGTTAGCGAGGGAGACCCAGTACTTC.

The V gene is TRBV10-3, the J gene TRBJ1-2, with D maybe TRBD1 (5 bases). CDR1 ENHRY and CDR2 SYGVKD come from the germline V gene. This CDR3 has 14 amino acids. Trimming pared 0 bases from V and 2 bases from J, leaving 7 bases between. DNA for the CDR3: TGTGCCATCAGTGAGTCCAGGGTGAACTATGGCTACACCTTC. Its protein is CAISESRVNYGYTF.

V usage is TRBV20-1 and J usage is TRBJ1-1; possibly TRBD1 for D (6 bases). The length of the CDR3 is 12 residues. V lost 3 bases, J lost 4 bases, and 9 bases lay in between. Per the germline V gene, CDR1 is DFQATT and CDR2 is SNEGSKA (reference sequence). The CDR3 is CSASRGGTEAFF. CDR3 in DNA: TGCAGTGCTAGTAGAGGGGGCACTGAAGCTTTCTTT.

This clone was counted once. The V gene is TRBV6-2 or TRBV6-3, the J gene TRBJ2-1; tentative D call: TRBD1 (5 bases). Trimming took 4 bases from V and 5 from J, leaving 9 bases between them. Germline CDR1 and CDR2: MNHEY and SVGEGT. The CDR3 is 13 amino acids. CDR3 in amino acids: CASSLQGHNEQFF. The CDR3 DNA follows: TGTGCCAGCAGTTTGCAGGGTCACAATGAGCAGTTCTTC.

The chain couples TRBV5-1 to TRBJ2-1, with 8 bases fitting TRBD1. J was trimmed by 4 bases and V by 4 bases; bases with no gene match: 10. The CDR3 runs to 16 residues. The V gene's germline CDR1 is SGHRS and CDR2 YFSETQ. CDR3 sequence: CASSPGQGIGYNEQFF. The CDR3, as DNA: TGCGCCAGCAGCCCCGGACAGGGCATTGGATACAATGAGCAGTTCTTC.

This chain connects TRBV4-1 to TRBJ1-1, with TRBD1 matching over 9 bases. Germline V gene lookup returns CDR1 MGHRA and CDR2 YSYEKL. With V trimmed by 4 bases and J by 10 bases, 16 bases remained unmatched. This CDR3 has 16 residues. The CDR3, as DNA: TGCGCCAGCAGCCGTACTTTCCGGGACAGGGATCGTGCAGCTTTCTTT. Residues: CASSRTFRDRDRAAFF.

V and J are TRBV5-1 and TRBJ1-6; unclear D gene. CDR3 length equals 16 residues. Trimming removed 0 bases at V and 0 bases at J, with 7 bases between. Germline V gene sequence: CDR1 SGHRS, CDR2 YFSETQ. CDR3 loop: CASSLDGSSYNSPLHF. Written as DNA, the CDR3 is TGCGCCAGCAGCTTGGATGGGAGCTCCTATAATTCACCCCTCCACTTT.

The gene calls are TRBV4-3 and TRBJ2-3, with 10 bases identical to TRBD2. The germline CDR1 and CDR2 sequences are LGHNA and YSLEER. V gave up 1 base and J gave up 4 bases; unmatched junction bases: 8. The CDR3 consists of 17 residues. CDR3 DNA: TGCGCCAGCAGCCAAGGGCCTAGCGGGAGCTGGGCAGATACGCAGTATTTT. It translates to CASSQGPSGSWADTQYF.

This clone was counted only a few times. The V call is TRBV19, the J call TRBJ1-1, with TRBD1 identical over 8 bases. The CDR3 length is 17 residues. V trimming: 2 bases; J trimming: 0 bases; junction bases outside the gene matches: 8. Looked up from germline, CDR1 is LNHDA and CDR2 is SQIVND (reference sequence). This chain's CDR3 is CASSIQGAFLMNTEAFF. CDR3 coding DNA: TGTGCCAGTAGTATACAGGGGGCGTTCCTAATGAACACTGAAGCTTTCTTT. The full variable domain, completed using reference TRBV19 and TRBJ1-1, is DGGITQSPKYLFRKEGQNVTLSCEQNLNHDAMYWYRQDPGQGLRLIYYSQIVNDFQKGDIAEGYSVSREKKESFPLTVTSAQKNPTAFYLCASSIQGAFLMNTEAFFGQGTRLTVV.

The CDR3 spells CASRKPGLSGNEQFF. CDR3 bases: TGTGCCAGCAGGAAACCGGGACTCTCGGGGAATGAGCAGTTCTTC. This sequence joins TRBV5-6 and TRBJ2-1, with TRBD2 as a possible D gene (6 bases). Trimming left V 5 bases short and J 7 bases short, with 19 bases between. The CDR3 runs to 15 residues. Germline lookup yields CDR1 SGHDT and CDR2 YYEEEE.

The V and J genes are TRBV7-9 and TRBJ2-3; the match to TRBD2 covers 9 bases. Germline values: CDR1 SEHNR, CDR2 FQNEAQ (reference sequence). J gave up 3 bases and V 1 base, and 5 bases lay outside the gene matches. This CDR3 is built from 16 residues. This chain's CDR3 is CASSLGSGGLTDTQYF. CDR3 bases: TGTGCCAGCAGCTTAGGTAGCGGGGGTTTGACAGATACGCAGTATTTT.

The chain combines TRBV5-8 with TRBJ2-7, with 7 bases aligning to TRBD1. Germline assignment: CDR1 SGHTS and CDR2 YDEGEE. CDR3 length equals 11 residues. Trimming removed 0 bases from V and 9 bases from J; junction bases left unmatched: 0. The CDR3 spells CASSLGQGQYV. The CDR3 region has the DNA TGTGCCAGCAGCTTGGGACAGGGGCAGTACGTC.

The chain links TRBV25-1 to TRBJ2-3; 7 bases agree with TRBD2. V gave up 9 bases and J gave up 1 base; unmatched junction bases: 10. The CDR3 totals 15 residues. Germline lookup yields CDR1 MGHDK and CDR2 SYGVNS. The CDR3 coding sequence is TGTGCCAGGGCCAGACTGGGAGGGGGCACAGATACGCAGTATTTT. Translation: CARARLGGGTDTQYF. The full variable domain, its missing parts supplied by reference TRBV25-1 and TRBJ2-3, is EADIYQTPRYLVIGTGKKITLECSQTMGHDKMYWYQQDPGMELHLIHYSYGVNSTEKGDLSSESTVSRIRTEHFPLTLESARPSHTSQYLCARARLGGGTDTQYFGPGTRLTVL.

The J gene is TRBJ2-2, the V gene TRBV6-5; the match to TRBD1 covers 7 bases. There are 15 residues in the CDR3. Germline CDR1 is MNHEY and CDR2 is SVGAGI. The V gene end was trimmed by 8 bases and the J gene end by 6 bases; junction bases not matched to a gene: 12. In DNA form, the CDR3 reads TGTGCCAGCTTGAACCCGGGACAGTATTCCGGGGAGCTGTTTTTT. Translation gives CASLNPGQYSGELFF.

The J gene is TRBJ2-1, the V gene TRBV19; 9 bases align to TRBD2. J gave up 5 bases and V 4 bases, and 15 bases lay outside the gene matches. The CDR3 is 18 residues long. Germline CDR1 is LNHDA and CDR2 is SQIVND (reference sequence). DNA for the CDR3: TGTGCCAGTAGTACCCTAGGTGCGTCTAGCGGGAACGACAATGAGCAGTTCTTC. Translating it yields CASSTLGASSGNDNEQFF.

This clone was observed a single time. The chain links TRBV7-2 to TRBJ2-3; 8 bases align to TRBD1. Germline CDR1 SGHTA, CDR2 FQGNSA. V was pared by 5 bases and J by 1 base, with 5 bases of the junction left unmatched. The CDR3 totals 15 residues. This chain's CDR3 is CASSPPGQGTDTQYF. The CDR3 DNA sequence: TGTGCCAGCAGCCCCCCGGGACAGGGCACAGATACGCAGTATTTT. The variable domain in full, completed from reference TRBV7-2 and TRBJ2-3, reads GAGVSQSPSNKVTEKGKDVELRCDPISGHTALYWYRQSLGQGLEFLIYFQGNSAPDKSGLPSDRFSAERTGGSVSTLTIQRTQQEDSAVYLCASSPPGQGTDTQYFGPGTRLTVL.

Written as DNA, the CDR3 is TGTGCCAGCAGCTTAGCCCCCCGCAGGTCCTATGGCTACACCTTC. This translates into CASSLAPRRSYGYTF. The V call is TRBV11-2, the J call TRBJ1-2; no reliable D call. This CDR3 contains 15 residues. Trimming took off 1 base at V and 4 bases at J, with 13 bases between the two ends. Per germline, CDR1 SGHAT and CDR2 FQNNGV.

The J gene is TRBJ2-3, the V gene TRBV30; 12 bases match TRBD2. CDR1 and CDR2 from the germline V gene are GTSNPN and SVGIG (reference sequence). V was clipped by 5 bases and J by 4 bases; unmatched bases: 10. This CDR3 has 16 residues. The CDR3 nucleotides are TGTGCCTGGGCTAGCGGGAGGGCCCAGCTCCCAGATACGCAGTATTTT. Its translation: CAWASGRAQLPDTQYF.

The J gene is TRBJ1-1, the V gene TRBV19; possibly TRBD1 for D (5 bases). Germline V gives CDR1 LNHDA, CDR2 SQIVND (reference sequence). Trimming pared 3 bases from V and 4 bases from J, leaving 12 bases between. There are 14 residues in the CDR3. The CDR3 loop is CASSIGGGVTEAFF. CDR3 nucleotides: TGTGCCAGTAGTATTGGGGGGGGTGTCACTGAAGCTTTCTTT.

The genes are TRBV6-1 and TRBJ2-1; TRBD2 agrees at 7 bases. V was clipped by 3 bases and J by 10 bases; unmatched bases: 15. CDR1 MNHNS and CDR2 SASEGT come from the germline V gene. The CDR3 loop spans 16 amino acids. CDR3 sequence reads: CASSDEPGLPHREQFF. CDR3 coding DNA: TGTGCCAGCAGTGACGAACCGGGACTACCCCACCGGGAGCAGTTCTTC.

This sequence joins TRBV6-5 and TRBJ2-1, with 10 bases lining up with TRBD2. V was pared by 0 bases and J by 9 bases, with 5 bases of the junction left unmatched. The CDR3 sequence is 15 residues long. The germline V gene has CDR1 MNHEY and CDR2 SVGAGI. The CDR3 loop reads CASSYSASGSTEQFF. The CDR3 DNA sequence: TGTGCCAGCAGTTACTCGGCTAGCGGGAGTACTGAGCAGTTCTTC.

For the CDR3, the DNA is TGTGCCAGCAGCTTAGGGCGCAGGGGGGCCTACACCTTC. This codes for CASSLGRRGAYTF. This chain joins TRBV7-2 and TRBJ1-2; 7 positions match TRBD1. Germline V gives CDR1 SGHTA, CDR2 FQGNSA. The length of the CDR3 is 13 residues. J lost 10 bases, V lost 1 base, and 6 bases had no gene match.

The rearrangement uses TRBV11-3 and TRBJ2-5; tentatively, D is TRBD2 (6 bases). V dropped 4 bases and J dropped 5 bases, with 20 bases sitting between them. Germline V gene data show CDR1 as SGHNT and CDR2 as YENEEA. The CDR3 has 16 amino acids. CDR3 in DNA: TGTGCCAGCAGCTCATTAGCGGATCTATTGGGGGAGACCCAGTACTTC. The encoded protein is CASSSLADLLGETQYF.